This T cell receptor (beta chain) is from a study of blood T cell repertoires in COVID-19. Study details: There were acute and convalescent COVID-19 samples, and they came from the United States, Italy and Spain. Sample material is recorded as cDNA or gDNA derived from T cells, B-cell-depleted T cells, or PBMCs.

Original processing notes: Amplification of reference gene primers was used by the study to estimate nucleated cell counts. Only in-frame clones appear in the TCRdb table, and some are missing; sequencing was by immunoSEQ multiplex PCR. Clone size and V and J calls were adopted from that table, with D and trimming inferred from the DNA. The sample holds approximately 89,000 clones, over 70% seen once. CDR3 length: 15 amino acids. Trimming shortened V by 4 bases and J by 0 bases, and 14 bases separated the two germline ends. In germline, CDR1 is SGHRS, CDR2 YFSETQ. This clone was counted between two and nine times.

The sample comprised peripheral blood. The TCR sequence derives from a man aged 65-85 years with acute or convalescent COVID-19. The V call is TRBV5-1, the J call TRBJ2-7; maybe TRBD1 (7 bases). CDR3 region: CASSPGDSVSYEQYF. The CDR3 DNA is TGCGCCAGCAGCCCGGGGGACAGCGTCTCCTACGAGCAGTACTTC.